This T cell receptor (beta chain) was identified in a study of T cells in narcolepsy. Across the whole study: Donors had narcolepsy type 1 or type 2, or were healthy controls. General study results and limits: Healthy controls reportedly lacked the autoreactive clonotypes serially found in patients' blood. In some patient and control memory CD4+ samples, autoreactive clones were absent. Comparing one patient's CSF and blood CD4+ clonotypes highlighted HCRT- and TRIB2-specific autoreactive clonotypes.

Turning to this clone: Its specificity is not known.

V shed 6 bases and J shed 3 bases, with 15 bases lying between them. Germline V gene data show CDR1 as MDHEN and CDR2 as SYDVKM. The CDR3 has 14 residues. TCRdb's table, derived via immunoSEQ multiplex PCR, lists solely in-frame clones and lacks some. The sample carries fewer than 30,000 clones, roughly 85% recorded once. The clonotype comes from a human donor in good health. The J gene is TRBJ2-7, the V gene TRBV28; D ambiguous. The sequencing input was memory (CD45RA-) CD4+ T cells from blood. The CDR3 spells CASRSQGRIYEQYF. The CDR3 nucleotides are TGTGCCAGCAGAAGTCAAGGTCGTATCTACGAGCAGTACTTC. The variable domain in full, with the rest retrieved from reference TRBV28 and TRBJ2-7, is DVKVTQSSRYLVKRTGEKVFLECVQDMDHENMFWYRQDPGLGLRLIYFSYDVKMKEKGDIPEGYSVSREKKERFSLILESASTNQTSMYLCASRSQGRIYEQYFGPGTRLTVT.